This T cell receptor beta chain was captured in a study of blood T cell repertoires in COVID-19 (dated by TCRdb to about 2020). For the wider study: The collaborator samples originated in the United States, Italy and Spain and spanned the acute and convalescent phases of COVID-19. The material from the prospective study consisted of cDNA or gDNA derived from T cells, B-cell-depleted T cells, or PBMCs. The dataset comprised deeply sampled blood TCRbeta repertoires from subjects exposed to, actively infected with, or recovered from COVID-19. The repertoires were made available in a free public database intended to serve as a resource for research on the immune response to SARS-CoV-2. The samples were drawn from two sources: the first 160 participants of the ongoing ImmuneRACE study, and 1,254 subjects contributed by 6 global collaborators. Sample metadata almost always included a de-identified subject ID, COVID-19 status, age in years and sex. Where available, HLA class I and class II types were obtained from metadata supplied by the sample provider rather than from assay-based typing. Beyond this particular receptor, the publication reports: How much clinical and demographic metadata was included differed by source and by participant, and the metadata was provided uncurated.

From its cysteine to its phenylalanine, the CDR3 spans 13 amino acids. Of all the DNA, just the CDR3 is kept, 39 bases in frame from base 1. From the germline V gene (reference sequence), CDR1 is LNHDA and CDR2 is SQIVND. Trimming takes 2 bases from V and 8 bases from J, and the germline ends sit 12 bases apart. TCRbeta CDR3 regions were amplified from genomic DNA by means of the immunoSEQ Assay, a bias-controlled multiplex PCR. As for the original processing: Within the assay, amplification of reference gene primers was used to estimate how many nucleated cells each sample contained. To quantify the absolute abundance of each unique TCRbeta CDR3 rearrangement, sequence reads were collapsed and filtered. Productive Simpson clonality was computed per sample as the square root of Simpson's diversity index over productive rearrangements. Held by TCRdb, this immuneACCESS table contains in-frame sequences only and omits some clones. Under half of the omission traces to an unresolved V gene where checked; the cause of the rest is unknown. V and J calls plus clone size are reproduced from that table; the DNA served to infer D and trimming. The sample has approximately 210,000 clones on record, around nine tenths of them singletons. The ten largest clones capture 5.5% to 7% of the sample.

A second Seattle source provided samples from volunteer blood donors who had recovered from COVID-19. Each collaborating institution followed its own protocols to collect whole blood in K2EDTA tubes. For TCRbeta analysis, collaborators shipped samples in one of three forms: frozen whole blood, isolated PBMCs, or DNA extracted from either of those sample types. In this sample, this clone turned up once. Its antigen remains unidentified. No base quality values were provided; no much bigger clone lies one nucleotide off. Rearrangement joined TRBV19 to TRBJ1-2; a tentative D call is TRBD1 (5 bases match). Sequenced: peripheral blood. The TCR originated in a middle-aged woman who had recovered from COVID-19. The DNA sequence is TGTGCCAGTAGTATAATGCAGGGAACAGGCTACACCTTC. The translation is CASSIMQGTGYTF.